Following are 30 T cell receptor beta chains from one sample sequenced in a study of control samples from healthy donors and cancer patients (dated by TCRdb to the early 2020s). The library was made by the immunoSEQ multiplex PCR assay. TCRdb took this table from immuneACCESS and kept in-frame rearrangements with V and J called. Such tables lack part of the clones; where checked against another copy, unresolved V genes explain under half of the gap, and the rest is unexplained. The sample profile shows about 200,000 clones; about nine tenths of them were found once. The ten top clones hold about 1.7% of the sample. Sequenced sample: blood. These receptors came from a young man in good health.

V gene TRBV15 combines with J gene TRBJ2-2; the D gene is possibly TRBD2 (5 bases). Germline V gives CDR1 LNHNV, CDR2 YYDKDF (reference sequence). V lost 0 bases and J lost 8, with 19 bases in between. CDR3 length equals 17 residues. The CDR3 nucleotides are TGTGCCACCAGCAGAGACCAGGCCCGGGGTCTGGGGGGGGAGCTGTTTTTT. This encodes CATSRDQARGLGGELFF.

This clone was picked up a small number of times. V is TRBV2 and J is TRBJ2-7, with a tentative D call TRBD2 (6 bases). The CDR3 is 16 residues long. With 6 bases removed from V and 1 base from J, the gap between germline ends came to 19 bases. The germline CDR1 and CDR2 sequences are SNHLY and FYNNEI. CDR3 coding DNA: TGTGCCAGCAGGCCATTCGGGGGAGGAAGATCCTACGAGCAGTACTTC. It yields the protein CASRPFGGGRSYEQYF.

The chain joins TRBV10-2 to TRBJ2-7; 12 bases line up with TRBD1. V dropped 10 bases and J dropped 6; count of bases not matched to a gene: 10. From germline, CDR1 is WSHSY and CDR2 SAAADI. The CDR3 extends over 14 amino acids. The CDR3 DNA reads TGCGCCACCTACCCGGGGACAGGGGGCAGCGAGCAGTACTTC. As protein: CATYPGTGGSEQYF.

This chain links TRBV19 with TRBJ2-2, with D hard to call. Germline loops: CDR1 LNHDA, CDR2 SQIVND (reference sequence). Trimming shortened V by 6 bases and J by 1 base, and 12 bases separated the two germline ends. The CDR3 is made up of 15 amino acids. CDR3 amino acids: CASRTSDVNTGELFF. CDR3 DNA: TGTGCCAGTAGGACCTCCGACGTGAACACCGGGGAGCTGTTTTTT.

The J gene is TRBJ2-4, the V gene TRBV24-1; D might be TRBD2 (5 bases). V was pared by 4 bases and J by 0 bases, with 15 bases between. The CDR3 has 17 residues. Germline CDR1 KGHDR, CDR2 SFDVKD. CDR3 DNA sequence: TGTGCCACCAGTGAGAGCCCAGGTGGACTAGCCAAAAACATTCAGTACTTC. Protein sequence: CATSESPGGLAKNIQYF.

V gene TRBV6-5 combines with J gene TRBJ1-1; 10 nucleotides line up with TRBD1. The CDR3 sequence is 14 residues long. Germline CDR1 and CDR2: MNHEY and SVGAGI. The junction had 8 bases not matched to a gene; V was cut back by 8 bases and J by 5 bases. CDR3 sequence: CASETGGVETEAFF. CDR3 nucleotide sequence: TGTGCCAGCGAGACAGGGGGCGTCGAAACTGAAGCTTTCTTT.

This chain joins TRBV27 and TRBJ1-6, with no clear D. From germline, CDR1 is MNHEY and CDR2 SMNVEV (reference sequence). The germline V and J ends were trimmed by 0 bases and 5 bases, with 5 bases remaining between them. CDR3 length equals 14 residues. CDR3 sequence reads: CASSLSIDNSPLHF. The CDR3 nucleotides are TGTGCCAGCAGTTTATCGATTGATAATTCACCCCTCCACTTT.

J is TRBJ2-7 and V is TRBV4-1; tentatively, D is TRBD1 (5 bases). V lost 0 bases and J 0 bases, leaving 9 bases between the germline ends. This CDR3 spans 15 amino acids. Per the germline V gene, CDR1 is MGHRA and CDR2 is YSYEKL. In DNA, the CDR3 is TGCGCCAGCAGCCAAGATAGGGGAAACTCCTACGAGCAGTACTTC. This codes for CASSQDRGNSYEQYF.

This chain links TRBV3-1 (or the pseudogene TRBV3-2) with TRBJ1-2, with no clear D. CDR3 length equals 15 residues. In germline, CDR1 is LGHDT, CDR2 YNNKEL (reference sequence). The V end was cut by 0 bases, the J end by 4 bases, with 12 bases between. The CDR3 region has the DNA TGTGCCAGCAGCCAAGATTTACGGTTGGGCTATGGCTACACCTTC. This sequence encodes CASSQDLRLGYGYTF.

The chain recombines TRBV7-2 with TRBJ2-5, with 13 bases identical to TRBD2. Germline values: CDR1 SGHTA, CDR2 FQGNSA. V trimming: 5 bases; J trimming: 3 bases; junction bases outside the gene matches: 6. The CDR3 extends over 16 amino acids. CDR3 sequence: CASSMGLAGREETQYF. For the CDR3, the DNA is TGTGCCAGCAGCATGGGACTAGCGGGGAGGGAAGAGACCCAGTACTTC.

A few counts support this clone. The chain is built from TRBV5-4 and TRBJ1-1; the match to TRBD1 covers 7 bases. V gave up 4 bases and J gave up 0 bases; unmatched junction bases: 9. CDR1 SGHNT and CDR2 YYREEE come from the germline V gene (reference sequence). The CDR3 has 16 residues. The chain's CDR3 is CASSPNPGTVNTEAFF. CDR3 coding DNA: TGTGCCAGCAGCCCCAATCCCGGGACAGTGAACACTGAAGCTTTCTTT.

Here the CDR3 reads CASRVSGGAVADTQYF. In DNA form, the CDR3 reads TGTGCCAGCAGGGTTAGCGGGGGGGCCGTGGCAGATACGCAGTATTTT. The chain combines TRBV2 with TRBJ2-3; 11 nucleotides line up with TRBD2. V shed 6 bases, J shed 4 bases, and the junction held 9 bases outside the gene matches. The CDR3 is 16 amino acids. Germline CDR1 and CDR2: SNHLY and FYNNEI.

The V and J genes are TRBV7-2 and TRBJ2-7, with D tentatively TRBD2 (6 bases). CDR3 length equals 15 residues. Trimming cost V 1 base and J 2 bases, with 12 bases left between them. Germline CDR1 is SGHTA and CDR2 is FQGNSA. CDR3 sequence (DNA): TGTGCCAGCAGCTTAGTAGGGCGGGGAGCCTACGAGCAGTACTTC. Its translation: CASSLVGRGAYEQYF.

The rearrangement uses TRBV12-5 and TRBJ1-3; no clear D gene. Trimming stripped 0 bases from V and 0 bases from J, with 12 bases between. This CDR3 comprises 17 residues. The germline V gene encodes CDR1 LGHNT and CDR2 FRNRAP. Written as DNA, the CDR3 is TGTGCTAGTGGTTTGGTACTGGCAGCAAACTCTGGAAACACCATATATTTT. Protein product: CASGLVLAANSGNTIYF.

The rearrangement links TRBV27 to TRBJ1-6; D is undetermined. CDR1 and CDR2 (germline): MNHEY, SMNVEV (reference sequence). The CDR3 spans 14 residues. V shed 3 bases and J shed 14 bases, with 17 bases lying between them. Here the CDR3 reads CASSFRALGSTLHF. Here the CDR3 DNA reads TGTGCCAGCAGTTTTCGGGCCCTAGGGTCCACCCTCCACTTT.

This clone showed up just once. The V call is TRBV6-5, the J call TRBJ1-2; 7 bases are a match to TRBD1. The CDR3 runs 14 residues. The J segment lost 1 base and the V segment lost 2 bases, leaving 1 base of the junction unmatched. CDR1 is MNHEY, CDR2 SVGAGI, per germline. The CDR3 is CASSYRDSNYGYTF. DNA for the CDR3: TGTGCCAGCAGTTACCGGGACAGTAACTATGGCTACACCTTC.

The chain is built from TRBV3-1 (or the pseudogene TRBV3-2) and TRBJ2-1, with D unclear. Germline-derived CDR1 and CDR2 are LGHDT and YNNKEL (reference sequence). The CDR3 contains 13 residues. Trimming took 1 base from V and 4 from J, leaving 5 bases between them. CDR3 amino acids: CASSQAGYNEQFF. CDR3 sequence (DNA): TGTGCCAGCAGCCAAGCTGGGTACAATGAGCAGTTCTTC.

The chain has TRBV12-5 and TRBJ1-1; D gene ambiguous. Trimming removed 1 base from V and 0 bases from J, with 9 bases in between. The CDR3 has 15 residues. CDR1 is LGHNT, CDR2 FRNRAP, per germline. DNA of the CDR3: TGTGCTAGTGGTTTGGATTCAGCGCTGAACACTGAAGCTTTCTTT. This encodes CASGLDSALNTEAFF.

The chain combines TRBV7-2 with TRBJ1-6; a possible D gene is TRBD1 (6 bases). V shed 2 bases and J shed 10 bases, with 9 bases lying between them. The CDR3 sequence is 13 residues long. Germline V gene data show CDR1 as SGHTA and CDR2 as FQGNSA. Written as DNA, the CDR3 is TGTGCCAGCAGCTTACAGGGGAACTCACCCCTCCACTTT. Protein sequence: CASSLQGNSPLHF.

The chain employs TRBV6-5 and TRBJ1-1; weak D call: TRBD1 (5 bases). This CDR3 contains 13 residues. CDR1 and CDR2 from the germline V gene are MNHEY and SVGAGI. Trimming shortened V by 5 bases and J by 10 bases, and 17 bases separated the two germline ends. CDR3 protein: CASSPDYRGGAFF. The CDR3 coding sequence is TGTGCCAGCAGTCCGGACTATCGTGGGGGAGCTTTCTTT.

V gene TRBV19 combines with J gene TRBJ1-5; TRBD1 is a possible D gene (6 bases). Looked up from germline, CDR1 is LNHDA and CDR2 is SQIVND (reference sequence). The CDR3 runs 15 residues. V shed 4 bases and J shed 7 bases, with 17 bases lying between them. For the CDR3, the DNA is TGTGCCAGTAGTACTTCTTCCAGGGGAGGACAGCCCCAGCATTTT. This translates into CASSTSSRGGQPQHF.

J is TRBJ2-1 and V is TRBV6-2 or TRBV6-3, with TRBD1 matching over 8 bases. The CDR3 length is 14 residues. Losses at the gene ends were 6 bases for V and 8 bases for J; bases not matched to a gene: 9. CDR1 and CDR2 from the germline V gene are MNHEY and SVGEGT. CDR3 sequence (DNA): TGTGCCAGCAGCTCAAACTACAGGGGGGATGAGCAGTTCTTC. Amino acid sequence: CASSSNYRGDEQFF.

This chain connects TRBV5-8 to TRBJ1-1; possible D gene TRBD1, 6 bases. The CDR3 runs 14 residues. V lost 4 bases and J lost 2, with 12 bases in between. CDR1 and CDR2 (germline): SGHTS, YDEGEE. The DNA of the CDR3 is TGTGCCAGCAGCCGGGGGCTTGGAAACACTGAAGCTTTCTTT. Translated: CASSRGLGNTEAFF. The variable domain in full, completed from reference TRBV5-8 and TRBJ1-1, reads EAGVTQSPTHLIKTRGQQATLRCSPISGHTSVYWYQQALGLGLQFLLWYDEGEERNRGNFPPRFSGRQFPNYSSELNVNALELEDSALYLCASSRGLGNTEAFFGQGTRLTVV.

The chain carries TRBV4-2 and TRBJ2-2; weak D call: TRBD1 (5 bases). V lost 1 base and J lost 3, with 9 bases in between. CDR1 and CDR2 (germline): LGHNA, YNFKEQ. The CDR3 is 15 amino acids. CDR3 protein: CASSQGGKDTGELFF. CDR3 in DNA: TGTGCCAGCAGCCAAGGGGGCAAGGACACCGGGGAGCTGTTTTTT.

The DNA for the CDR3 is TGTGCCAGCAGCTCTCTTCCGAACACTGAAGCTTTCTTT. It codes for CASSSLPNTEAFF. This chain uses TRBV11-3 with TRBJ1-1; D remains unclear. This CDR3 has 13 residues. Germline lookup yields CDR1 SGHNT and CDR2 YENEEA. Trimming cost V 4 bases and J 1 base, with 7 bases left between them. The complete variable domain, with remaining parts taken from reference TRBV11-3 and TRBJ1-1, reads EAGVVQSPRYKIIEKKQPVAFWCNPISGHNTLYWYLQNLGQGPELLIRYENEEAVDDSQLPKDRFSAERLKGVDSTLKIQPAELGDSAVYLCASSSLPNTEAFFGQGTRLTVV.

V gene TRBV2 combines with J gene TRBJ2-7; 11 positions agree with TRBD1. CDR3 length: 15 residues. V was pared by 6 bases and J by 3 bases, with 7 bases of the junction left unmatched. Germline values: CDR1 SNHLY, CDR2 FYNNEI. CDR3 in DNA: TGTGCCAGCAGGGGGGCCGGGACAGGGGGCTACGAGCAGTACTTC. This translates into CASRGAGTGGYEQYF.

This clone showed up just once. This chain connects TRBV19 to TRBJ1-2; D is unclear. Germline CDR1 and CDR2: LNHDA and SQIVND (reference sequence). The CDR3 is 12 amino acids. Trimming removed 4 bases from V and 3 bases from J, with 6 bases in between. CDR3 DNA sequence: TGTGCCAGTAGTACCGAATACTATGGCTACACCTTC. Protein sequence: CASSTEYYGYTF.

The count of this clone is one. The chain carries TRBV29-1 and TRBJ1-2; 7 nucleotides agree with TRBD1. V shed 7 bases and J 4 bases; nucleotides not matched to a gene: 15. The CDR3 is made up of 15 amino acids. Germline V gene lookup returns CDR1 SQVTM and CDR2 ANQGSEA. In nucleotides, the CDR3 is TGCAGCGCCGAAGGGGCCCAGGGGGTCCGCTATGGCTACACCTTC. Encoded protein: CSAEGAQGVRYGYTF.

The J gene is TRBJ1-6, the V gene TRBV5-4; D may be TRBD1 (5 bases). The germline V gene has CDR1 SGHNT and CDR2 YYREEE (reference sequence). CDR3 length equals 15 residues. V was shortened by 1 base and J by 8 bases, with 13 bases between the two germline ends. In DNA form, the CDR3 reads TGTGCCAGCAGCTTGCTGGGGGTGGGTGATTCACCCCTCCACTTT. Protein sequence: CASSLLGVGDSPLHF.

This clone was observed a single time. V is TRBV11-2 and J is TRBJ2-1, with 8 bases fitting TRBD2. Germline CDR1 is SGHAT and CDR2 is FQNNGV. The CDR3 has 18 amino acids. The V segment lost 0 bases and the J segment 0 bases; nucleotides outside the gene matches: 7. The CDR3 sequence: CASSLDRGGGISYNEQFF. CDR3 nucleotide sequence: TGTGCCAGCAGCTTAGATAGGGGCGGGGGGATCTCCTACAATGAGCAGTTCTTC. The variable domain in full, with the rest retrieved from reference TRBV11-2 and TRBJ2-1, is EAGVAQSPRYKIIEKRQSVAFWCNPISGHATLYWYQQILGQGPKLLIQFQNNGVVDDSQLPKDRFSAERLKGVDSTLKIQPAKLEDSAVYLCASSLDRGGGISYNEQFFGPGTRLTVL.